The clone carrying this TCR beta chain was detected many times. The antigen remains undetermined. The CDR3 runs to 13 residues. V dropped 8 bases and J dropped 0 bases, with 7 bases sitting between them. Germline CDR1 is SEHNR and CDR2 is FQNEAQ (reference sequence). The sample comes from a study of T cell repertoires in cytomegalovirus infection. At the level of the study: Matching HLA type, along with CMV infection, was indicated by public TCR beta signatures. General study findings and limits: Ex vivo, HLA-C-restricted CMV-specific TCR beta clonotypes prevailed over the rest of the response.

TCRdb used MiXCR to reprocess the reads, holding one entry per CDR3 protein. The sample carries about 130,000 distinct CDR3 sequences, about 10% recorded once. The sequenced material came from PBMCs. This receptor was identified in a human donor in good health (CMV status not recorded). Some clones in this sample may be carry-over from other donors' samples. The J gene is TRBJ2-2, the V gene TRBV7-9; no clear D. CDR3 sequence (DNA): TGTGCCAGCGTCCCCCCGAACACCGGGGAGCTGTTTTTT. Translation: CASVPPNTGELFF.